The rows below give T cell receptor beta chains drawn from one sample of a study of blood T cells in healthy people across ages. Via MiXCR, TCRdb re-called the 5' RACE reads, giving one row per CDR3 protein. This sample has about 640,000 distinct CDR3 sequences, with about 53% found just once. The sample consisted of blood. The source of these receptors is a man between 60 and 75 years old in good health. The conserved cysteine and the conserved F or W are not part of the CDR3 here. Each record gives: V gene, CDR3 protein.

TRBV4-2	ASRDSRYEQY
TRBV11-1	ASSPDLSLGAGANVLT
TRBV4-1	ASSQAPGQANYGYT
TRBV5-1	ASSLWRGNYGYT
TRBV7-2	ASTTAGGTYNEQF
TRBV3-1	ASQGARYNEQF
TRBV2	ASSPPPLTYNEQF
TRBV12-3/TRBV12-4	ASRTSGGAGTGELF
TRBV6-5	ASRDGGALGEQY
TRBV10-3	AISELTGANTEAF
TRBV28	ASSQRTGWRNTEAF
TRBV10-3	AISEINTGKGETQY
TRBV2	ASSEYGGNQPQH
TRBV6-5	ASSYTPPGPRSSYEQY
TRBV4-3	ASSQDPTGGAVYNEQF
TRBV7-8	ASSLEATMNTEAF
TRBV2	ASNRVSQAEQF
TRBV24-1	ATSDSLGEKLF
TRBV7-8	ASSLTGTPVEKLF
TRBV3-1	ASSQEWTGGRRDTQY
TRBV15	ATSRDRAGPYSNQPQH
TRBV7-2	ASSLQGSLETQY
TRBV29-1	SVEDMSPQETQY
TRBV29-1	SAGRLAGLYNEQF
TRBV20-1	SAPTEGPYGYT
TRBV3-1	ASSLGTGGDST
TRBV20-1	SARRQGVNEKLF
TRBV12-3/TRBV12-4	ASNDRGQGYNEQF
TRBV5-1	ASSSREDTQY
TRBV7-9	ASSSQGTGYT
TRBV4-1	ASSPRVGLDQPQH
TRBV3-1	ASSSTETGMNEQF
TRBV5-1	ASSLLSGTGIWNNEQF
TRBV7-2	ASSNRRRYKGEQF
TRBV20-1	SARPPTGGNSPLH
TRBV2	ASSGAGDEQF
TRBV5-1	ASSLASVETQY
TRBV20-1	SAREGGDGYGYT
TRBV6-5	ASTKGRTRSETQY
TRBV20-1	SAPLAGASGTQY
TRBV5-1	ASSLGGGSTEAF
TRBV4-1	ASSQTGAPSTDTQY